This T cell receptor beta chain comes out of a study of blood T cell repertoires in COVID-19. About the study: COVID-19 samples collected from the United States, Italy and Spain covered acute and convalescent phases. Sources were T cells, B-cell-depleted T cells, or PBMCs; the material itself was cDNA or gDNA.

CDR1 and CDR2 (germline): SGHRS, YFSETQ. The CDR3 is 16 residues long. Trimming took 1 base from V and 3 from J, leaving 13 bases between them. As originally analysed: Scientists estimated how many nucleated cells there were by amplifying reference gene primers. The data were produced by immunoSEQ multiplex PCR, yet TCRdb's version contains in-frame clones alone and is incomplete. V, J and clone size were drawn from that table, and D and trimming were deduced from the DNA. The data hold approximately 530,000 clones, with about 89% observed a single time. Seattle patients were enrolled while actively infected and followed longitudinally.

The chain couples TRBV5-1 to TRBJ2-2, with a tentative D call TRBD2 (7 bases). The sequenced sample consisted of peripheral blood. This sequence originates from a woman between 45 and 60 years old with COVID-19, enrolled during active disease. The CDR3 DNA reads TGCGCCAGCAGCTTGAAACGGGGGGCAGACACCGGGGAGCTGTTTTTT. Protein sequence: CASSLKRGADTGELFF.